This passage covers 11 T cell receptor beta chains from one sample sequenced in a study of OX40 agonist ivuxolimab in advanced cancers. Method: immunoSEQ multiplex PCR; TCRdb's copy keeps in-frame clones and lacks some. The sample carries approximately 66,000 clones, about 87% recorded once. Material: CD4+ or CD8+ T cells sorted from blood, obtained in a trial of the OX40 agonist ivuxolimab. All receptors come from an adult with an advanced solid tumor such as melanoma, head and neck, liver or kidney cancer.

Here the CDR3 reads CASTFGGGKLFF. The CDR3, as DNA: TGTGCCAGTACCTTCGGGGGGGGAAAACTGTTTTTT. J is TRBJ1-4 and V is TRBV19, with TRBD1 as a possible D gene (5 bases). The germline V gene encodes CDR1 LNHDA and CDR2 SQIVND (reference sequence). Trimming pared 7 bases from V and 10 bases from J, leaving 13 bases between. CDR3 size: 12 residues.

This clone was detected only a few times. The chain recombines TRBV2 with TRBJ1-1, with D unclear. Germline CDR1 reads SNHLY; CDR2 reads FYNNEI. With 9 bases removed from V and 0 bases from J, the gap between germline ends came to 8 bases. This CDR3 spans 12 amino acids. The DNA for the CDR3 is TGTGCCAGTTCCGTGTTGAACACTGAAGCTTTCTTT. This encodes CASSVLNTEAFF.

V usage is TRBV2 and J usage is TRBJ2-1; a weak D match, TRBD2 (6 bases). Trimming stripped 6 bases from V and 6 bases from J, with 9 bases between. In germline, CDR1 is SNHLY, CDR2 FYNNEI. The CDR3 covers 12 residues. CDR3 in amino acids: CASRVGGNEQFF. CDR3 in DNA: TGTGCCAGCAGGGTGGGGGGCAATGAGCAGTTCTTC. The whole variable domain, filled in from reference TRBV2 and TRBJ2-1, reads EPEVTQTPSHQVTQMGQEVILRCVPISNHLYFYWYRQILGQKVEFLVSFYNNEISEKSEIFDDQFSVERPDGSNFTLKIRSTKLEDSAMYFCASRVGGNEQFFGPGTRLTVL.

CDR3 DNA: TGTGCCACCAGCAGAGATTCGGGGGTTAGCGACGAGCAGTACTTC. Amino acids: CATSRDSGVSDEQYF. V usage is TRBV15 and J usage is TRBJ2-7, with D tentatively TRBD2 (6 bases). The V end lost 0 bases, the J end lost 5 bases, and 14 bases lay between the germline ends. Looked up from germline, CDR1 is LNHNV and CDR2 is YYDKDF (reference sequence). The CDR3 extends over 15 amino acids.

The CDR3 DNA follows: TGTGCCAGCAGGGAGACAGGGGGCGTTAATTCACCCCTCCACTTT. This translates into CASRETGGVNSPLHF. The chain has TRBV2 and TRBJ1-6; 10 bases fit TRBD1. Germline V CDR1 and CDR2: SNHLY, FYNNEI. J lost 6 bases, V lost 6 bases, and 5 bases had no gene match. This CDR3 is 15 amino acids long.

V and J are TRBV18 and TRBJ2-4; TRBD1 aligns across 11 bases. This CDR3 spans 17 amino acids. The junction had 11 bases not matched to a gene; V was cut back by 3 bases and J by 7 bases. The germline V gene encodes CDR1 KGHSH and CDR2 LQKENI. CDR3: CASSPAPGQGGNNIQYF. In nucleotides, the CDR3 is TGTGCCAGCTCACCTGCCCCGGGACAGGGGGGGAATAACATTCAGTACTTC.

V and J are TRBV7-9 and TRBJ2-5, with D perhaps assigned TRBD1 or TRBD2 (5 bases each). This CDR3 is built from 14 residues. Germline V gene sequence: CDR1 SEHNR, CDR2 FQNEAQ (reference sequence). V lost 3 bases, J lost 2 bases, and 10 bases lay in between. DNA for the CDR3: TGTGCCAGCAGCTTGGCCGGGGCACAAGAGACCCAGTACTTC. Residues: CASSLAGAQETQYF.

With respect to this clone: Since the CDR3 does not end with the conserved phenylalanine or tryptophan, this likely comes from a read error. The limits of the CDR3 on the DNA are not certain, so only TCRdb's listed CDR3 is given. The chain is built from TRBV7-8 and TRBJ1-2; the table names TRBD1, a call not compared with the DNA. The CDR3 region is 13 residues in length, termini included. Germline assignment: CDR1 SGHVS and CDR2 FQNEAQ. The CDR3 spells CASSLETGGRLSL.

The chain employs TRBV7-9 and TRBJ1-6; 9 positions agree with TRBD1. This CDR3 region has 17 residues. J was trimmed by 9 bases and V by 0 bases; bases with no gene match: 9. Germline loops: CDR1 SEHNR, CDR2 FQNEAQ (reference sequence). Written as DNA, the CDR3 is TGTGCCAGCAGCTTAGCGGGACAGGGCCTTCAAAGTTCACCCCTCCACTTT. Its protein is CASSLAGQGLQSSPLHF. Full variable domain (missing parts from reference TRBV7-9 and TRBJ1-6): DTGVSQNPRHKITKRGQNVTFRCDPISEHNRLYWYRQTLGQGPEFLTYFQNEAQLEKSRLLSDRFSAERPKGSFSTLEIQRTEQGDSAMYLCASSLAGQGLQSSPLHFGNGTRLTVT.

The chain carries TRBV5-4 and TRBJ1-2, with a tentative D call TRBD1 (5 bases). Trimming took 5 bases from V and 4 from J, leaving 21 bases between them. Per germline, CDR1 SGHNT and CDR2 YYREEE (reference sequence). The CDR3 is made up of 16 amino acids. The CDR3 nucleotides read TGTGCCAGCAGTTCTCCCGACAGATCGGGGGGCTATGGCTACACCTTC. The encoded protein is CASSSPDRSGGYGYTF.

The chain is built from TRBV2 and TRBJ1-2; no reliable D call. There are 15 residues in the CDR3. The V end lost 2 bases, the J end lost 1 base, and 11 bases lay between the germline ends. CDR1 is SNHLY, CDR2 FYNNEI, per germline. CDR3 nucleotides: TGTGCCAGCAGTGAAAAGGCCAGAGGTAACTATGGCTACACCTTC. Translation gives CASSEKARGNYGYTF.